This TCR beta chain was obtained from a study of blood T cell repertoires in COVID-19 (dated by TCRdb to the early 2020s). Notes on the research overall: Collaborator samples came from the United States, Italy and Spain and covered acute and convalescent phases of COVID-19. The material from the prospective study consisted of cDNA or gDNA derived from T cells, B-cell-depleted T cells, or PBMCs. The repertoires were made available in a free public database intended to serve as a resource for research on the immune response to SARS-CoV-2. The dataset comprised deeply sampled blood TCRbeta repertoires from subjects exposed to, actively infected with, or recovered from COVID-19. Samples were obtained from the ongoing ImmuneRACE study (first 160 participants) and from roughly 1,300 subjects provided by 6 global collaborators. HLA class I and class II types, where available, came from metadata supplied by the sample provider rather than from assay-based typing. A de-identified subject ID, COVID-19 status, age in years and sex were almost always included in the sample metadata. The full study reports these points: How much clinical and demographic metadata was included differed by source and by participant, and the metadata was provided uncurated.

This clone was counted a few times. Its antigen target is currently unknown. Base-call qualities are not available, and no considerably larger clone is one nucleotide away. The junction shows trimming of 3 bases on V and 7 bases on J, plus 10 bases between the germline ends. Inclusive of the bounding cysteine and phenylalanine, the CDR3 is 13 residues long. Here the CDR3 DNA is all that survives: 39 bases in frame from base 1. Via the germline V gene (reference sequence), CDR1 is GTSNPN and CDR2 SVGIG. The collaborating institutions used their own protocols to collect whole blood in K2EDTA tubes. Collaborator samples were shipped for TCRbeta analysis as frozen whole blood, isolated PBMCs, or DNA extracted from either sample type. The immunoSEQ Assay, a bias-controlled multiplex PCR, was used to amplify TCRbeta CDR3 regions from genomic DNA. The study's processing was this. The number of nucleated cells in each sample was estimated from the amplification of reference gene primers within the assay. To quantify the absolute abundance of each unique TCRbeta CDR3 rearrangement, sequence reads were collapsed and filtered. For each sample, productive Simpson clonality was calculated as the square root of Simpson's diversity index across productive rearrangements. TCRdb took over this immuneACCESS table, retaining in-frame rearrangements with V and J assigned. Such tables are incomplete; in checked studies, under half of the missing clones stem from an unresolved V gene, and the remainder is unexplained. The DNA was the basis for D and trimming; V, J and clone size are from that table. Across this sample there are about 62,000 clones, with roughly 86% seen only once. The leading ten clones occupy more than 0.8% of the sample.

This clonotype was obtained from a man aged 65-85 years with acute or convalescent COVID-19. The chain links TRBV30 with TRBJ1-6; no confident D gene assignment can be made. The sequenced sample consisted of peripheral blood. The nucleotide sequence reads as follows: TGTGCCTGGAGGACGGCGGGAAATTCACCCCTCCACTTT. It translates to CAWRTAGNSPLHF.